Listed here are 5 T cell receptor beta chains from one sample, sequenced in a study of Graves' ophthalmopathy and Graves' hyperthyroidism. The authors amplified TCR beta CDR3 regions, and they did so from RNA transcripts for repertoire sequencing. HTBI primers were used in a first-round RT-PCR, which preceded a second-round multiplex PCR. MiXCR, run by TCRdb on the multiplex PCR reads, gives a single entry per CDR3 protein. This sample has 650,000 to 900,000 distinct CDR3 sequences, with 40% found just once. Specimen: peripheral blood. All receptors derive from an adult man with Graves' ophthalmopathy.

The V call is TRBV5-5, the J call TRBJ2-7; D might be TRBD1 or TRBD2, each matching 5 bases. The germline V gene has CDR1 SGHKS and CDR2 YYEKEE (reference sequence). The ends were cut back, 5 bases at V and 0 bases at J, with 15 bases in the middle. The CDR3 sequence is 15 residues long. CDR3 region: CASSWERGPSYEQYF. The CDR3 DNA reads TGTGCCAGCAGTTGGGAAAGGGGACCCTCCTACGAGCAGTACTTC. The whole variable domain, filled in from reference TRBV5-5 and TRBJ2-7, reads DAGVTQSPTHLIKTRGQQVTLRCSPISGHKSVSWYQQVLGQGPQFIFQYYEKEERGRGNFPDRFSARQFPNYSSELNVNALLLGDSALYLCASSWERGPSYEQYFGPGTRLTVT.

V usage is TRBV6-6 and J usage is TRBJ1-1; D may be TRBD1 (5 bases). Germline V gene lookup returns CDR1 MNHNY and CDR2 SVGAGI (reference sequence). V was shortened by 0 bases and J by 7 bases, with 18 bases between the two germline ends. The CDR3 sequence is 16 residues long. Written as DNA, the CDR3 is TGTGCCAGCAGTTACTCGTACACGGGGGGGAGACTTGAAGCTTTCTTT. Translating it yields CASSYSYTGGRLEAFF.

This clonotype has a count of ten or more. The rearrangement joins TRBV7-9 to TRBJ2-5, with 8 bases matching TRBD1. The germline V gene encodes CDR1 SEHNR and CDR2 FQNEAQ (reference sequence). V lost 2 bases and J lost 4; bases outside the gene matches: 9. There are 16 residues in the CDR3. As DNA, the CDR3 is TGTGCCAGCAGCTTACCCCCCGGACAGGGAAGAGAGACCCAGTACTTC. Translating gives CASSLPPGQGRETQYF.

This clonotype was detected many times. V and J are TRBV5-8 and TRBJ1-1; D is ambiguous. The CDR3 spans 15 residues. The V end lost 1 base, the J end lost 0 bases, and 10 bases lay between the germline ends. Germline loops: CDR1 SGHTS, CDR2 YDEGEE. The CDR3 loop reads CASSLSNTLNTEAFF. In nucleotides, the CDR3 is TGTGCCAGCAGCTTGAGTAATACCCTGAACACTGAAGCTTTCTTT.

The chain recombines TRBV7-9 with TRBJ1-4; D is unresolved. Trimming removed 5 bases at V and 8 bases at J, with 18 bases between. The CDR3 consists of 15 residues. The germline V gene encodes CDR1 SEHNR and CDR2 FQNEAQ (reference sequence). DNA of the CDR3: TGTGCCAGCAGCCCTCCCGGGGTTGTGGGGGAAAAACTGTTTTTT. Translated, it gives CASSPPGVVGEKLFF.